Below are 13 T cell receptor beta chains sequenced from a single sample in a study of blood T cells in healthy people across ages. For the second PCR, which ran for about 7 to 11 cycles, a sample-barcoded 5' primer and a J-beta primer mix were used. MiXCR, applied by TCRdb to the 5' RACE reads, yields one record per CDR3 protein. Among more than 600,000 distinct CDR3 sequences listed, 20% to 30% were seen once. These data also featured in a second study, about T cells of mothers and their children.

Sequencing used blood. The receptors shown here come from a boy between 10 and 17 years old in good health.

In nucleotides, the CDR3 is TGCAGCGTTGGTGCAACAGGGAGCTCCTACAATGAGCAGTTCTTC. This gives the protein CSVGATGSSYNEQFF. The V gene is TRBV29-1, the J gene TRBJ2-1; tentatively, D is TRBD1 (6 bases). The CDR3 runs to 15 residues. Germline assignment: CDR1 SQVTM and CDR2 ANQGSEA. The V end was cut by 4 bases, the J end by 0 bases, with 13 bases between.

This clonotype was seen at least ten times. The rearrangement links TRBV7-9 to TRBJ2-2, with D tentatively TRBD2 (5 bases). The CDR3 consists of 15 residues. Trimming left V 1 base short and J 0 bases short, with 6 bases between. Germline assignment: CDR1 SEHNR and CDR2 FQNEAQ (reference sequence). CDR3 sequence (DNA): TGTGCCAGCAGCTTAGGTAGCGCGAACACCGGGGAGCTGTTTTTT. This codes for CASSLGSANTGELFF.

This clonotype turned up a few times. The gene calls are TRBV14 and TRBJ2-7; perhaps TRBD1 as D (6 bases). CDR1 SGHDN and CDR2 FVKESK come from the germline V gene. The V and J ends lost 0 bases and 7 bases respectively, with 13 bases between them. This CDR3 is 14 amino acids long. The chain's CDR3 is CASSQDGWTEEQYF. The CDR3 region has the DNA TGTGCCAGCAGCCAAGATGGGTGGACAGAGGAGCAGTACTTC.

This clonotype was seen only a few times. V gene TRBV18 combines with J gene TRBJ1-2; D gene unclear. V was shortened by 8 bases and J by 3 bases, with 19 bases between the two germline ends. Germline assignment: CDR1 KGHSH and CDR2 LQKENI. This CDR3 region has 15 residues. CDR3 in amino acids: CASTWGPDGDYGYTF. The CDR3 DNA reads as TGTGCCAGCACCTGGGGTCCCGACGGGGACTATGGCTACACCTTC.

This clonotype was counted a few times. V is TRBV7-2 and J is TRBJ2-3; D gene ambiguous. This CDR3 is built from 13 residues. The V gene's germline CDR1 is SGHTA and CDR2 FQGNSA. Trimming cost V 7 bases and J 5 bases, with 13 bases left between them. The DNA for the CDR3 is TGTGCCAGCAAGAGTCCGACTTTAGATACGCAGTATTTT. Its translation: CASKSPTLDTQYF.

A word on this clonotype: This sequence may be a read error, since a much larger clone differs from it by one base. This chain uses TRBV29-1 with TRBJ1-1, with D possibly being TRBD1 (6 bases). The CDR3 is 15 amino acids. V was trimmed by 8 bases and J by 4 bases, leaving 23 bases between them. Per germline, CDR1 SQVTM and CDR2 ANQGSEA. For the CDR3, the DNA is TGCAGCTCCAAGGGGGGGCACAGGGCCAGCACTGAAGCTTTCTTT. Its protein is CSSKGGHRASTEAFF.

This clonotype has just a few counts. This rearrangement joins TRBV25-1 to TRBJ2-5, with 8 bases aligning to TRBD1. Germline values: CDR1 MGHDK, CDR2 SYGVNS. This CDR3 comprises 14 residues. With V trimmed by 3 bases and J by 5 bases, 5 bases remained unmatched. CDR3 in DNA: TGTGCCAGCAGTGACAGGGGGCTCGGCGAGACCCAGTACTTC. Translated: CASSDRGLGETQYF.

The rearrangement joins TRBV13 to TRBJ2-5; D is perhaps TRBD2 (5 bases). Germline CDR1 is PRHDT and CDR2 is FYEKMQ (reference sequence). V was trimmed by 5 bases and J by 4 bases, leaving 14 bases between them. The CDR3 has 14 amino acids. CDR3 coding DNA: TGTGCCAGCAGCCCGGGCGCCGAGGGAGAGACCCAGTACTTC. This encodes CASSPGAEGETQYF.

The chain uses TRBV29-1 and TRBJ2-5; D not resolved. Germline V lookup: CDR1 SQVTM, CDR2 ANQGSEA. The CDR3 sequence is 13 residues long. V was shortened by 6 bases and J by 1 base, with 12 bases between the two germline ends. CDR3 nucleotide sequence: TGCAGCGTCCACTCCGGACGCCAAGAGACCCAGTACTTC. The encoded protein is CSVHSGRQETQYF.

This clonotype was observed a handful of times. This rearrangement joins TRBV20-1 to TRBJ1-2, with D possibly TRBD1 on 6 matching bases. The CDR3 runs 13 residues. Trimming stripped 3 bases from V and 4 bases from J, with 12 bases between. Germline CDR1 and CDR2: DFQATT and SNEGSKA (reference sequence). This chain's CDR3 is CSASHRDGYGYTF. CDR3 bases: TGCAGTGCTAGTCACAGGGACGGCTATGGCTACACCTTC.

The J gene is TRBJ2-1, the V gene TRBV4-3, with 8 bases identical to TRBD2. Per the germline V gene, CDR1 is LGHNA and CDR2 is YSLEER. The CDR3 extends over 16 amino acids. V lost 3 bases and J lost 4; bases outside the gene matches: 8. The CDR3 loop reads CASSHESGGAYNEQFF. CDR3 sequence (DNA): TGCGCCAGCAGCCATGAGAGCGGGGGAGCGTACAATGAGCAGTTCTTC.

The CDR3 sequence: CASIDRGPTYEQYF. CDR3 DNA: TGTGCCAGCATCGACAGGGGACCTACTTACGAGCAGTACTTC. The gene calls are TRBV5-6 and TRBJ2-7, with 8 positions matching TRBD1. With V trimmed by 6 bases and J by 4 bases, 9 bases remained unmatched. CDR1 and CDR2 (germline): SGHDT, YYEEEE. CDR3 length: 14 residues.

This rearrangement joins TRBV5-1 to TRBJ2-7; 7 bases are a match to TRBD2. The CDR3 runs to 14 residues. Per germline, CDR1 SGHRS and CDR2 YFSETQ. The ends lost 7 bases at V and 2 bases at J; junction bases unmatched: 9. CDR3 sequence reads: CASRWDYQPYEQYF. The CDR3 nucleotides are TGCGCCAGCCGGTGGGACTACCAACCCTACGAGCAGTACTTC.